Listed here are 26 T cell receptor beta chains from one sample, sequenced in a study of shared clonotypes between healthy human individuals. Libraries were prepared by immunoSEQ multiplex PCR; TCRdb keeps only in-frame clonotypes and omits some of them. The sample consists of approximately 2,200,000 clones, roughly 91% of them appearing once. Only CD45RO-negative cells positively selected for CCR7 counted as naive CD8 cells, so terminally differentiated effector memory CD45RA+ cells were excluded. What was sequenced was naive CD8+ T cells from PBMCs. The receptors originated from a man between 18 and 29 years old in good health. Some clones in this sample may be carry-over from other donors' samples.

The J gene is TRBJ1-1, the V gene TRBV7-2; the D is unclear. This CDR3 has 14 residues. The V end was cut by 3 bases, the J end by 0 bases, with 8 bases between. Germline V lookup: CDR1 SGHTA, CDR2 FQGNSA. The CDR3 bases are TGTGCCAGCAGCTTCCGAACGATGAACACTGAAGCTTTCTTT. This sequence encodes CASSFRTMNTEAFF. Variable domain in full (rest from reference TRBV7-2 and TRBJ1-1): GAGVSQSPSNKVTEKGKDVELRCDPISGHTALYWYRQSLGQGLEFLIYFQGNSAPDKSGLPSDRFSAERTGGSVSTLTIQRTQQEDSAVYLCASSFRTMNTEAFFGQGTRLTVV.

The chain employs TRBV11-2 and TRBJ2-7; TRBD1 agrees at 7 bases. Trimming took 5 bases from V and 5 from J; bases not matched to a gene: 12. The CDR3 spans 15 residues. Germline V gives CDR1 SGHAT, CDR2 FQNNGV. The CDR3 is CASSPAPEGAHEQYF. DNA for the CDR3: TGTGCCAGCAGCCCAGCCCCAGAGGGGGCACACGAGCAGTACTTC.

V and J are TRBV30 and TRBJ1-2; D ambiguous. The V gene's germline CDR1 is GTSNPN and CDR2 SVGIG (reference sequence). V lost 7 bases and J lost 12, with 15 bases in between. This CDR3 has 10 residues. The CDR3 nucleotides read TGTGCCTTTACCCCCCTAGAGCACACCTTC. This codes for CAFTPLEHTF.

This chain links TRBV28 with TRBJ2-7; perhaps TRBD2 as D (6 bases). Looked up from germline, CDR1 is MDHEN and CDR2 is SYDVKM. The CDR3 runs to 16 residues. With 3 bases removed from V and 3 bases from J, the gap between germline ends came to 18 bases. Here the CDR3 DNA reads TGTGCCAGCAGTTTTCGGGGGACGGGACCCCACTACGAGCAGTACTTC. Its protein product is CASSFRGTGPHYEQYF.

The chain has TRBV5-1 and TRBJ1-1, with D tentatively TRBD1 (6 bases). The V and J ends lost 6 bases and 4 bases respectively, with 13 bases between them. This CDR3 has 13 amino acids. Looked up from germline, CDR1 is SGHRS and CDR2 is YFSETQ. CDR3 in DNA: TGCGCCAGCACAGGGGAGGGTATCACTGAAGCTTTCTTT. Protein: CASTGEGITEAFF.

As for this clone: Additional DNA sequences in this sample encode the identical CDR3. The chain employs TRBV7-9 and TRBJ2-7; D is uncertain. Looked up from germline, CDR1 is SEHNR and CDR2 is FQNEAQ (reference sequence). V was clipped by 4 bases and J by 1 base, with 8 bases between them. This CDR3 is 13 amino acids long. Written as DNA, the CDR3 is TGTGCCAGCAGCTCCAGGCAGTCCTACGAGCAGTACTTC. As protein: CASSSRQSYEQYF.

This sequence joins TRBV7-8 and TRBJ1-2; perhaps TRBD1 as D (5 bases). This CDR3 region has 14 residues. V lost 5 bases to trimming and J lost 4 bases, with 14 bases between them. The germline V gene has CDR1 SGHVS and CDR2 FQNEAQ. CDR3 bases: TGTGCCAGCAGCCCATACGGGGGGGTCTATGGCTACACCTTC. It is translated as CASSPYGGVYGYTF.

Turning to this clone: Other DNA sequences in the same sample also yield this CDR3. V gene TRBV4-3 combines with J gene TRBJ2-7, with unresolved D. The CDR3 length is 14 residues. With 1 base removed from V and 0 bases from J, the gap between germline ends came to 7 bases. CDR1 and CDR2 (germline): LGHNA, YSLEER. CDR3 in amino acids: CASSQGTASYEQYF. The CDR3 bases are TGCGCCAGCAGCCAAGGGACGGCCTCCTACGAGCAGTACTTC.

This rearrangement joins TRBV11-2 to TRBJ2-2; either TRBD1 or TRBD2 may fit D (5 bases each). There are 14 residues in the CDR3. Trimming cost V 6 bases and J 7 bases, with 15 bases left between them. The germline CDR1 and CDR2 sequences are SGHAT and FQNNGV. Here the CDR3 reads CASRGRRGRGELFF. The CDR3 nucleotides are TGTGCCAGCAGGGGGAGAAGGGGCCGCGGGGAGCTGTTTTTT. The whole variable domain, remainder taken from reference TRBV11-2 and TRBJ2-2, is EAGVAQSPRYKIIEKRQSVAFWCNPISGHATLYWYQQILGQGPKLLIQFQNNGVVDDSQLPKDRFSAERLKGVDSTLKIQPAKLEDSAVYLCASRGRRGRGELFFGEGSRLTVL.

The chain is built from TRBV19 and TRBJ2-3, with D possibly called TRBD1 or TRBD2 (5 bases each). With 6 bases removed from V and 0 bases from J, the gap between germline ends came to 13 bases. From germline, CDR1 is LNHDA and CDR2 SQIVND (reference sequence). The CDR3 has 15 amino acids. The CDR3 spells CASSLRGDSTDTQYF. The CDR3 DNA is TGTGCCAGTAGCCTTCGTGGGGACAGCACAGATACGCAGTATTTT.

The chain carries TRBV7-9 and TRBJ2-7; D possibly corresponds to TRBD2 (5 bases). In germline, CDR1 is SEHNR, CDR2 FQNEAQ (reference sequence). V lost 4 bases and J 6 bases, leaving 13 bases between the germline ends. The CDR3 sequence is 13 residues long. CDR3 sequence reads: CASSSVGVGEQYF. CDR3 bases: TGTGCCAGCAGCTCAGTGGGAGTGGGCGAGCAGTACTTC.

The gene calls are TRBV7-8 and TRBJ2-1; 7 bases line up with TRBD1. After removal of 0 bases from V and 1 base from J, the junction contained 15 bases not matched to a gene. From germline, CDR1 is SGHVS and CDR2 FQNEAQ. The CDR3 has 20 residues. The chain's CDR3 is CASSLAVRQGARGSYNEQFF. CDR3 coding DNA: TGTGCCAGCAGCTTAGCGGTCAGACAGGGAGCGAGGGGATCCTACAATGAGCAGTTCTTC.

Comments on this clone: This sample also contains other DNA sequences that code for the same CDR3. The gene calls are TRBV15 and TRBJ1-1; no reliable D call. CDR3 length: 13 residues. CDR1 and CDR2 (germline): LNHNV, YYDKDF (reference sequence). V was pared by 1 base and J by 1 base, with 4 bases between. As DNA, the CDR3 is TGTGCCACCAGCAGAGTCTGGAACACTGAAGCTTTCTTT. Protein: CATSRVWNTEAFF.

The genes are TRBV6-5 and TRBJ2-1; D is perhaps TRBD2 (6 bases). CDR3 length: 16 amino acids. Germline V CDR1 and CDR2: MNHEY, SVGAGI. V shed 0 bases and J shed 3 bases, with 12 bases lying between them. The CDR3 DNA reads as TGTGCCAGCAGTTACTCGGGGGGAAACAACTACAATGAGCAGTTCTTC. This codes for CASSYSGGNNYNEQFF.

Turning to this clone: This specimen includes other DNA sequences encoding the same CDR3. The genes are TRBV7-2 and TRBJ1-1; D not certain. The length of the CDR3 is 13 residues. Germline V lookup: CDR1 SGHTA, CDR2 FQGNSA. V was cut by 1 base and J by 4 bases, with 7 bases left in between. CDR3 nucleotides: TGTGCCAGCAGCTTAGTTTCCGCCACTGAAGCTTTCTTT. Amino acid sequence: CASSLVSATEAFF. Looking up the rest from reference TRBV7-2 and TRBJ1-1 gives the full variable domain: GAGVSQSPSNKVTEKGKDVELRCDPISGHTALYWYRQSLGQGLEFLIYFQGNSAPDKSGLPSDRFSAERTGGSVSTLTIQRTQQEDSAVYLCASSLVSATEAFFGQGTRLTVV.

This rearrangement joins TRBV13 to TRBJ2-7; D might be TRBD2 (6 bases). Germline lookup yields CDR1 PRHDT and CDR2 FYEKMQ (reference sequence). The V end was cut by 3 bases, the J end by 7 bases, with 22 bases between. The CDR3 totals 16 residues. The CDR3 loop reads CASSFSGRNKIWEQYF. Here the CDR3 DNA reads TGTGCCAGCAGCTTCAGCGGGCGGAACAAAATTTGGGAGCAGTACTTC.

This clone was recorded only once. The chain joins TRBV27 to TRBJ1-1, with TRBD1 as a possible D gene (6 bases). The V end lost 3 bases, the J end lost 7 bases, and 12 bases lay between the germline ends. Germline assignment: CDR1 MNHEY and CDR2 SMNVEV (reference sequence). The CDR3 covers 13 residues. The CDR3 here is CASSFPGGGEAFF. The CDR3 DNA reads TGTGCCAGCAGTTTTCCCGGGGGCGGTGAAGCTTTCTTT.

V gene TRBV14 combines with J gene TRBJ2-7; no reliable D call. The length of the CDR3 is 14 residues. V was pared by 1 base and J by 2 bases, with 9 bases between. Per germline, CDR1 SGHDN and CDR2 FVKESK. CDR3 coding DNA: TGTGCCAGCAGCCAAGCACTAATCGCCTACGAGCAGTACTTC. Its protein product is CASSQALIAYEQYF.

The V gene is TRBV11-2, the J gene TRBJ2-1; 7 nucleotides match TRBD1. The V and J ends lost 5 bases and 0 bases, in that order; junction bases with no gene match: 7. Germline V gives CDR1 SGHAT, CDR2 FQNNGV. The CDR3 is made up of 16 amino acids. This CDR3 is CASSPWDSPSYNEQFF. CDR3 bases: TGTGCCAGCAGCCCCTGGGACAGCCCCTCCTACAATGAGCAGTTCTTC.

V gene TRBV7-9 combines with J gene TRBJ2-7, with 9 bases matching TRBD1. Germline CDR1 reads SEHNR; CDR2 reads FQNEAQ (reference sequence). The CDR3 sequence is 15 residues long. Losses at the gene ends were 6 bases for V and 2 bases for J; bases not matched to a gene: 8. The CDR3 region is CASSFRQGVTYEQYF. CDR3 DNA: TGTGCCAGCAGTTTTCGACAGGGGGTTACCTACGAGCAGTACTTC.

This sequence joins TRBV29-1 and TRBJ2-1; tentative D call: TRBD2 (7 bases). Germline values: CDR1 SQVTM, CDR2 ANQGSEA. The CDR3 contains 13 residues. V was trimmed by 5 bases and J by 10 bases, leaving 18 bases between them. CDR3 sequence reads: CSVLGGAETEQFF. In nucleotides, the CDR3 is TGCAGCGTTCTGGGGGGGGCGGAAACCGAGCAGTTCTTC.

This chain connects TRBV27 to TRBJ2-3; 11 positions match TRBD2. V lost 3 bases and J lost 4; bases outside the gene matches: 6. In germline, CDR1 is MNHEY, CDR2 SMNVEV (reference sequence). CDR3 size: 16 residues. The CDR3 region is CASSFGLAGGPDTQYF. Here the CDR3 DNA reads TGTGCCAGCAGTTTCGGCCTAGCGGGAGGCCCAGATACGCAGTATTTT.

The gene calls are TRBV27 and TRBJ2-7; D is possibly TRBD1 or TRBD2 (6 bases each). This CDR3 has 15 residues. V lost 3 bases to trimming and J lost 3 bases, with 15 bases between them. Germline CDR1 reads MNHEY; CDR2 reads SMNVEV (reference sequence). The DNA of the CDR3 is TGTGCCAGCAGTTTCTTCGACAGGCGGGGCTACGAGCAGTACTTC. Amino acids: CASSFFDRRGYEQYF.

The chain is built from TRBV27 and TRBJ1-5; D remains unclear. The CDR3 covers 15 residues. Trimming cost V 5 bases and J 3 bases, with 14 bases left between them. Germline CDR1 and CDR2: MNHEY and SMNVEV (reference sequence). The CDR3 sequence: CASSPMGRYNQPQHF. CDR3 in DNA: TGTGCCAGCAGTCCCATGGGAAGGTACAATCAGCCCCAGCATTTT.

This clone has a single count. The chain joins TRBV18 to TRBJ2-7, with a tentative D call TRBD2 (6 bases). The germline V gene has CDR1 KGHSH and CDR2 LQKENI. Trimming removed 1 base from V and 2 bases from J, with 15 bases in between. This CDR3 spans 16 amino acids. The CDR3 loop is CASSPLPGRNPYEQYF. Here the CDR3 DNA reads TGTGCCAGCTCACCACTTCCGGGGAGGAATCCCTACGAGCAGTACTTC. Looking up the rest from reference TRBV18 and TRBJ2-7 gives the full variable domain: NAGVMQNPRHLVRRRGQEARLRCSPMKGHSHVYWYRQLPEEGLKFMVYLQKENIIDESGMPKERFSAEFPKEGPSILRIQQVVRGDSAAYFCASSPLPGRNPYEQYFGPGTRLTVT.

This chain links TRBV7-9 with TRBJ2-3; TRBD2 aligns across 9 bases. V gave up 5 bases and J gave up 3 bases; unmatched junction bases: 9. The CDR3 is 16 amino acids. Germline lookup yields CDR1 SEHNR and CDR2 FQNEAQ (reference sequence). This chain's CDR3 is CASSPGTSMRTDTQYF. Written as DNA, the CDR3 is TGTGCCAGCAGCCCCGGGACTAGCATGAGGACAGATACGCAGTATTTT. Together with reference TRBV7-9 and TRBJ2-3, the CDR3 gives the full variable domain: DTGVSQNPRHKITKRGQNVTFRCDPISEHNRLYWYRQTLGQGPEFLTYFQNEAQLEKSRLLSDRFSAERPKGSFSTLEIQRTEQGDSAMYLCASSPGTSMRTDTQYFGPGTRLTVL.